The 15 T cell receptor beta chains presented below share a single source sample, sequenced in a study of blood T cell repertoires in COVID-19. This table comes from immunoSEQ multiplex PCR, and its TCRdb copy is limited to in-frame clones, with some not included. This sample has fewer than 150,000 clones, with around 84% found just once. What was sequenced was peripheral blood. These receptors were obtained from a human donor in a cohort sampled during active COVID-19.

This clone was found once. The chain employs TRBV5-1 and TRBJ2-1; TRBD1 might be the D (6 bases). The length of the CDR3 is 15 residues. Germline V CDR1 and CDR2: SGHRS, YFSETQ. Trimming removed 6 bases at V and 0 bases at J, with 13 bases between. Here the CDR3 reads CASIARDNSYNEQFF. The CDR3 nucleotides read TGCGCCAGCATCGCCCGGGACAACTCCTACAATGAGCAGTTCTTC.

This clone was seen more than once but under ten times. For the CDR3, the DNA is TGTGCCAGTAGTCCCCCGGCAGGGCCCGACTACGAGCAGTACTTC. Protein product: CASSPPAGPDYEQYF. The rearrangement links TRBV19 to TRBJ2-7, with D possibly TRBD1 on 5 matching bases. The CDR3 is 15 amino acids. CDR1 is LNHDA, CDR2 SQIVND, per germline (reference sequence). With 5 bases removed from V and 3 bases from J, the gap between germline ends came to 17 bases.

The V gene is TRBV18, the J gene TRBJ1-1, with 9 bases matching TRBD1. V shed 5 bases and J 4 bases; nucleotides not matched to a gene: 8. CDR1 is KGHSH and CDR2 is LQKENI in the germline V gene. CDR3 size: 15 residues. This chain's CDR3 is CASSSIPQGATEAFF. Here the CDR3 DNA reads TGTGCCAGCTCAAGTATACCACAGGGGGCCACTGAAGCTTTCTTT. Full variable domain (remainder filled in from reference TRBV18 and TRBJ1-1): NAGVMQNPRHLVRRRGQEARLRCSPMKGHSHVYWYRQLPEEGLKFMVYLQKENIIDESGMPKERFSAEFPKEGPSILRIQQVVRGDSAAYFCASSSIPQGATEAFFGQGTRLTVV.

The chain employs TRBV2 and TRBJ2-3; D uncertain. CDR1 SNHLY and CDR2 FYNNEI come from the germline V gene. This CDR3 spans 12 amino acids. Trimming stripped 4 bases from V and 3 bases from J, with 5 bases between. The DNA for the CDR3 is TGTGCCAGCAGTGTAGTTACAGATACGCAGTATTTT. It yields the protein CASSVVTDTQYF.

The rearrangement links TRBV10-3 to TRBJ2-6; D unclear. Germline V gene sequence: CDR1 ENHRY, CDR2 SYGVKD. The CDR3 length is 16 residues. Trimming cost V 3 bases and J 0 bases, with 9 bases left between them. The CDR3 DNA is TGTGCCATCAGTGAATACGGTGACTCTGGGGCCAACGTCCTGACTTTC. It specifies CAISEYGDSGANVLTF.

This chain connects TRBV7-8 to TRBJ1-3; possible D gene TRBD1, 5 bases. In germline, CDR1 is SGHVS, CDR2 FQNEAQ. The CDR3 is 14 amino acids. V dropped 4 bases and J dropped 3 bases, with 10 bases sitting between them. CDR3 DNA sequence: TGTGCCAGCAGCTACGGGGGACTTGGAAACACCATATATTTT. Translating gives CASSYGGLGNTIYF.

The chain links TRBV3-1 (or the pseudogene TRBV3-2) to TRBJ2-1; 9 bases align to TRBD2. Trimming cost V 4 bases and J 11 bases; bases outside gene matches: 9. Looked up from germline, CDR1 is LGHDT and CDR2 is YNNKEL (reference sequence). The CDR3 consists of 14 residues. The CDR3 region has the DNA TGTGCCAGCAGCCGAAGCGGGGGGCCCCTTCAGCAGTTCTTC. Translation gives CASSRSGGPLQQFF.

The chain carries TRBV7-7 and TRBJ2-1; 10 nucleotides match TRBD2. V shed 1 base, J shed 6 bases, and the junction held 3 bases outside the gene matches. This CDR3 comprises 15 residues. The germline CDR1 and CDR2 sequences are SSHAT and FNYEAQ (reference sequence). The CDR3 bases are TGTGCCAGCAGCTTAGTGCTAGCGGGGGTCAATGAGCAGTTCTTC. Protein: CASSLVLAGVNEQFF.

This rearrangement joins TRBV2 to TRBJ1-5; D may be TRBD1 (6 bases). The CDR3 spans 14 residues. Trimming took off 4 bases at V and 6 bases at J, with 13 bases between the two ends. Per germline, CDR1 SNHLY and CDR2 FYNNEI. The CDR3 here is CASSGPGEFQPQHF. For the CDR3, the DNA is TGTGCCAGCAGTGGTCCAGGGGAGTTTCAGCCCCAGCATTTT.

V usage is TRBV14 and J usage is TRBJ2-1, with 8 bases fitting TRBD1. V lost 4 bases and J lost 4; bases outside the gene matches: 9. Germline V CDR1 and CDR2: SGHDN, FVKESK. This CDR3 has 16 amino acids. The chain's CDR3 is CASSRQTGDPYNEQFF. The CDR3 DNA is TGTGCCAGCAGCCGGCAGACAGGGGACCCTTACAATGAGCAGTTCTTC.

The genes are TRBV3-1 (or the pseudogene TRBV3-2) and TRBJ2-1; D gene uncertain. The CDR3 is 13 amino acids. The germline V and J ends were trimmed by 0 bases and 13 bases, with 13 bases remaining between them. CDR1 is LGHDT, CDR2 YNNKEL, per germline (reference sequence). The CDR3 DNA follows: TGTGCCAGCAGCCAAGAAGCATTACTGTCTCAGTTCTTC. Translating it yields CASSQEALLSQFF.

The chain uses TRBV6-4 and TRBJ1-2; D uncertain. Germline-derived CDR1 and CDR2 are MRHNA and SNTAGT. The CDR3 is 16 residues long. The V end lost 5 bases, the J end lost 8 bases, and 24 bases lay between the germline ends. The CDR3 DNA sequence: TGTGCCAGCAGTCCCAGTGATGGTGACACCCCGATCGGCTACACCTTC. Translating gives CASSPSDGDTPIGYTF.

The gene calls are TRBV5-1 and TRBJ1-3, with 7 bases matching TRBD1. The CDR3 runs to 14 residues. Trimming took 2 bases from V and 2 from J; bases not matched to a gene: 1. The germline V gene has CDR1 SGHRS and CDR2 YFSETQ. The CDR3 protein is CASSLGQAGNTIYF. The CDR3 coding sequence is TGCGCCAGCAGCTTAGGACAGGCTGGAAACACCATATATTTT.

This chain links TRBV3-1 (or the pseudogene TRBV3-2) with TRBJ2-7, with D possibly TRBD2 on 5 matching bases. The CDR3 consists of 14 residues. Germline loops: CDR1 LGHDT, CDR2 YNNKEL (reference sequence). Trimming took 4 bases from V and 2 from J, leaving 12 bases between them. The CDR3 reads CASSRSVGTYEQYF. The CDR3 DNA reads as TGTGCCAGCAGCCGTAGCGTGGGAACCTACGAGCAGTACTTC.

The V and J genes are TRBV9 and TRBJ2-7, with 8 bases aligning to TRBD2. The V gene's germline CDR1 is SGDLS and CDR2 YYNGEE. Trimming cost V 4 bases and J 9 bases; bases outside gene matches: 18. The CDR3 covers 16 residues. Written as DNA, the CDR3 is TGTGCCAGCAGCCCCCGAGGAGCGGGGGATACTACGGTGCAGTACTTC. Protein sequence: CASSPRGAGDTTVQYF.